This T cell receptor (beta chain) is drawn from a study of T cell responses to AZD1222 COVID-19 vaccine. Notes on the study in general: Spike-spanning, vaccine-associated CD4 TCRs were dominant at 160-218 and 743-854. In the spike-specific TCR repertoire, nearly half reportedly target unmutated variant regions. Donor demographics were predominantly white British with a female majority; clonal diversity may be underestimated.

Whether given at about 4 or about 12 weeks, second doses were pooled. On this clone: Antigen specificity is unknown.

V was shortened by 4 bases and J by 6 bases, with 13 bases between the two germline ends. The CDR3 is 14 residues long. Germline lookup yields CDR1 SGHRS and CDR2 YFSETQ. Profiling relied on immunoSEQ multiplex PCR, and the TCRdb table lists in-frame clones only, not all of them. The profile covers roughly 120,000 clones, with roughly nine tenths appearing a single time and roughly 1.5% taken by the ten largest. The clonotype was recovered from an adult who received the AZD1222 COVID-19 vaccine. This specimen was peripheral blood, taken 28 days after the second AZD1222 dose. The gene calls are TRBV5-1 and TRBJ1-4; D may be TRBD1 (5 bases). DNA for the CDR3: TGCGCCAGCAGCCTAACCGGGACGGATGAAAAACTGTTTTTT. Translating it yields CASSLTGTDEKLFF.